The next 25 T cell receptor beta chains were all read from a single sample in a study of T cell responses to AZD1222 COVID-19 vaccine. TCRdb's copy holds only in-frame clones and misses some; the assay was immunoSEQ multiplex PCR. The sample has around 120,000 clones; around nine tenths are singletons. The specimen was peripheral blood, collected 28 days after the second AZD1222 dose. These receptors came from an adult who received the AZD1222 COVID-19 vaccine.

The chain couples TRBV6-4 to TRBJ1-5; 10 bases fit TRBD1. Germline CDR1 reads MRHNA; CDR2 reads SNTAGT. The CDR3 runs to 17 residues. The V gene end was trimmed by 0 bases and the J gene end by 8 bases; junction bases not matched to a gene: 10. The CDR3 here is CASSDSTTGTGDEPQHF. CDR3 DNA sequence: TGTGCCAGCAGTGACTCAACGACCGGGACAGGGGATGAGCCCCAGCATTTT.

This clone was counted a few times. As DNA, the CDR3 is TGTGCCAGCAGCCCTGATGAGACCGGGACTAGCCGGGAGACCCAGTACTTC. Its translation is CASSPDETGTSRETQYF. The chain carries TRBV3-1 (or the pseudogene TRBV3-2) and TRBJ2-5, with TRBD2 matching over 9 bases. The CDR3 spans 17 residues. Germline CDR1 LGHDT, CDR2 YNNKEL (reference sequence). The ends lost 4 bases at V and 5 bases at J; junction bases unmatched: 14.

The V gene is TRBV6-2 or TRBV6-3, the J gene TRBJ2-5; the D gene is possibly TRBD2 (6 bases). The CDR3 has 14 amino acids. V was cut by 4 bases and J by 5 bases, with 14 bases left in between. The germline gives CDR1 MNHEY, CDR2 SVGEGT. This CDR3 reads CASSWRGLVETQYF. The CDR3 DNA is TGTGCCAGCAGTTGGAGGGGACTCGTCGAGACCCAGTACTTC.

The CDR3: CASSYSTGNKNIQYF. CDR3 sequence (DNA): TGTGCCAGCAGTTACTCGACAGGAAACAAAAACATTCAGTACTTC. The chain combines TRBV6-6 with TRBJ2-4, with D maybe TRBD1 (6 bases). Per the germline V gene, CDR1 is MNHNY and CDR2 is SVGAGI (reference sequence). This CDR3 region has 15 residues. V was shortened by 0 bases and J by 3 bases, with 9 bases between the two germline ends.

This clone was observed a single time. The chain has TRBV7-9 and TRBJ2-7, with TRBD1 identical over 11 bases. CDR1 SEHNR and CDR2 FQNEAQ come from the germline V gene (reference sequence). There are 16 residues in the CDR3. V shed 1 base and J 6 bases; nucleotides not matched to a gene: 8. For the CDR3, the DNA is TGTGCCAGCAGCTTAGGGGACAGGGGGTACGAAGGCGAGCAGTACTTC. This sequence encodes CASSLGDRGYEGEQYF.

The V call is TRBV28, the J call TRBJ1-6; the D is unclear. CDR1 is MDHEN, CDR2 SYDVKM, per germline. Trimming took off 5 bases at V and 11 bases at J, with 10 bases between the two ends. The CDR3 is 12 residues long. The CDR3 loop is CASSIPNTPLHF. The DNA of the CDR3 is TGTGCCAGCAGTATTCCAAATACACCCCTCCACTTT. Complete variable domain (other parts from reference TRBV28 and TRBJ1-6): DVKVTQSSRYLVKRTGEKVFLECVQDMDHENMFWYRQDPGLGLRLIYFSYDVKMKEKGDIPEGYSVSREKKERFSLILESASTNQTSMYLCASSIPNTPLHFGNGTRLTVT.

The rearrangement joins TRBV4-1 to TRBJ1-1; TRBD1 might be the D (6 bases). V gave up 0 bases and J gave up 4 bases, with 15 bases separating them. The V gene's germline CDR1 is MGHRA and CDR2 YSYEKL. The CDR3 covers 16 residues. The CDR3 sequence is CASSQEGGRSATEAFF. CDR3 DNA sequence: TGCGCCAGCAGCCAAGAGGGGGGCAGGTCTGCCACTGAAGCTTTCTTT.

This clone was seen once. This sequence joins TRBV9 and TRBJ1-1; TRBD1 might be the D (6 bases). The V and J ends lost 4 bases and 5 bases respectively, with 15 bases between them. The CDR3 length is 14 residues. The germline V gene encodes CDR1 SGDLS and CDR2 YYNGEE. The CDR3, as DNA: TGTGCCAGCAGCACTTTAGGGGGAAGGACTGAAGCTTTCTTT. It yields the protein CASSTLGGRTEAFF.

The rearrangement links TRBV19 to TRBJ2-5; TRBD2 might be the D (5 bases). Trimming took 10 bases from V and 1 from J, leaving 13 bases between them. Germline CDR1 reads LNHDA; CDR2 reads SQIVND (reference sequence). The CDR3 loop spans 13 amino acids. The CDR3 DNA reads TGTGCCACCACGGACGGACTCCAAGAGACCCAGTACTTC. It codes for CATTDGLQETQYF.

The chain links TRBV28 to TRBJ2-6, with D unresolved. With 10 bases removed from V and 1 base from J, the gap between germline ends came to 8 bases. This CDR3 contains 13 residues. Germline V gives CDR1 MDHEN, CDR2 SYDVKM. CDR3 amino acids: CATQLSGANVLTF. In DNA form, the CDR3 reads TGTGCCACCCAGCTATCTGGGGCCAACGTCCTGACTTTC. Combining the CDR3 with reference TRBV28 and TRBJ2-6 gives the whole variable domain DVKVTQSSRYLVKRTGEKVFLECVQDMDHENMFWYRQDPGLGLRLIYFSYDVKMKEKGDIPEGYSVSREKKERFSLILESASTNQTSMYLCATQLSGANVLTFGAGSRLTVL.

The count of this clone is one. The gene calls are TRBV28 and TRBJ1-3; D not certain. The germline gives CDR1 MDHEN, CDR2 SYDVKM. The V and J ends lost 2 bases and 5 bases respectively, with 4 bases between them. The CDR3 is 12 residues long. CDR3 sequence reads: CASSLTRNTIYF. The CDR3 DNA is TGTGCCAGCAGTTTAACGAGAAACACCATATATTTT. Drawing the rest from reference TRBV28 and TRBJ1-3, the complete variable domain is DVKVTQSSRYLVKRTGEKVFLECVQDMDHENMFWYRQDPGLGLRLIYFSYDVKMKEKGDIPEGYSVSREKKERFSLILESASTNQTSMYLCASSLTRNTIYFGEGSWLTVV.

The V and J genes are TRBV7-2 and TRBJ1-6; a possible D gene is TRBD1 (5 bases). With 3 bases removed from V and 7 bases from J, the gap between germline ends came to 22 bases. The germline CDR1 and CDR2 sequences are SGHTA and FQGNSA. The CDR3 is made up of 18 amino acids. The CDR3 loop reads CASSFGPPGTTINSPLHF. Written as DNA, the CDR3 is TGTGCCAGCAGCTTCGGACCCCCAGGGACGACCATAAATTCACCCCTCCACTTT.

This chain uses TRBV28 with TRBJ2-7, with D perhaps matching TRBD1 or TRBD2 (7 bases each). V lost 7 bases to trimming and J lost 0 bases, with 16 bases between them. This CDR3 is 15 amino acids long. Germline loops: CDR1 MDHEN, CDR2 SYDVKM. The CDR3, as DNA: TGTGCCAGCAACCAGGGGGGGTGGAGCTCCTACGAGCAGTACTTC. Translation: CASNQGGWSSYEQYF.

This rearrangement joins TRBV3-1 (or the pseudogene TRBV3-2) to TRBJ2-5; perhaps TRBD1 as D (6 bases). Germline V gene lookup returns CDR1 LGHDT and CDR2 YNNKEL (reference sequence). V was cut by 4 bases and J by 5 bases, with 23 bases left in between. The CDR3 has 17 residues. CDR3 sequence: CASSLKAQGPSRETQYF. As DNA, the CDR3 is TGTGCCAGCAGCCTCAAAGCCCAGGGGCCGTCCCGGGAGACCCAGTACTTC.

The J gene is TRBJ2-2, the V gene TRBV2, with D tentatively TRBD1 (5 bases). The CDR3 has 13 residues. The V end lost 10 bases, the J end lost 6 bases, and 15 bases lay between the germline ends. Looked up from germline, CDR1 is SNHLY and CDR2 is FYNNEI. The CDR3, as DNA: TGTGCCACCAGCGCCCAGGGCCCCGGGGAGCTGTTTTTT. This codes for CATSAQGPGELFF.

The rearrangement links TRBV28 to TRBJ1-2; D may be TRBD1 (5 bases). CDR3 length equals 15 residues. V lost 5 bases to trimming and J lost 2 bases, with 15 bases between them. Germline V gene data show CDR1 as MDHEN and CDR2 as SYDVKM. CDR3 sequence: CASSLSGLPNYGYTF. CDR3 sequence (DNA): TGTGCCAGCAGTCTCTCGGGACTACCCAACTATGGCTACACCTTC.

The chain carries TRBV30 and TRBJ1-2; D not resolved. Per the germline V gene, CDR1 is GTSNPN and CDR2 is SVGIG (reference sequence). The length of the CDR3 is 11 residues. With 1 base removed from V and 3 bases from J, the gap between germline ends came to 3 bases. CDR3 amino acids: CAWSEDYGYTF. The DNA of the CDR3 is TGTGCCTGGAGTGAGGACTATGGCTACACCTTC.

This rearrangement joins TRBV7-8 to TRBJ1-4, with a possible D match to TRBD1 (5 bases). CDR1 and CDR2 (germline): SGHVS, FQNEAQ. The CDR3 extends over 13 amino acids. V was trimmed by 4 bases and J by 8 bases, leaving 11 bases between them. The CDR3 spells CASSSFKGEKLFF. CDR3 sequence (DNA): TGTGCCAGCAGCTCATTTAAGGGGGAAAAACTGTTTTTT.

The J gene is TRBJ1-4, the V gene TRBV7-2; no clear D. The CDR3 length is 14 residues. V lost 3 bases and J lost 4, with 9 bases in between. The germline V gene has CDR1 SGHTA and CDR2 FQGNSA. CDR3 sequence (DNA): TGTGCCAGCAGCTTCACCGGAGGTAATGAAAAACTGTTTTTT. Translating gives CASSFTGGNEKLFF.

V and J are TRBV5-1 and TRBJ2-7; D call uncertain. The V gene's germline CDR1 is SGHRS and CDR2 YFSETQ. The germline V and J ends were trimmed by 4 bases and 5 bases, with 16 bases remaining between them. The CDR3 loop spans 14 amino acids. DNA for the CDR3: TGCGCCAGCAGCCCCGGCAAGGTTGGCGACGAGCAGTACTTC. Protein sequence: CASSPGKVGDEQYF.

The V and J genes are TRBV19 and TRBJ1-1; 11 bases map to TRBD1. The CDR3 contains 14 residues. J lost 3 bases, V lost 4 bases, and 1 base had no gene match. The germline V gene encodes CDR1 LNHDA and CDR2 SQIVND (reference sequence). CDR3 protein: CASSRGQGDTEAFF. CDR3 nucleotides: TGTGCCAGTAGTAGGGGACAGGGGGACACTGAAGCTTTCTTT.

The chain is built from TRBV29-1 and TRBJ1-1, with 10 nucleotides matching TRBD1. V was pared by 6 bases and J by 1 base, with 2 bases of the junction left unmatched. CDR3 length equals 13 residues. Germline V gives CDR1 SQVTM, CDR2 ANQGSEA. The CDR3 is CSVGDRGNTEAFF. CDR3 DNA: TGCAGCGTGGGGGACAGGGGGAACACTGAAGCTTTCTTT.

The chain combines TRBV7-9 with TRBJ2-3, with D maybe TRBD2 (6 bases). V shed 7 bases and J shed 2 bases, with 16 bases lying between them. Looked up from germline, CDR1 is SEHNR and CDR2 is FQNEAQ (reference sequence). The CDR3 spans 15 residues. The CDR3 DNA reads TGTGCCAGCAACCAAAAGGGACTTCACACAGATACGCAGTATTTT. Translation gives CASNQKGLHTDTQYF.

This clone was seen more than once but under ten times. J is TRBJ2-3 and V is TRBV27; possibly TRBD1 for D (5 bases). Germline V gives CDR1 MNHEY, CDR2 SMNVEV (reference sequence). The V end was cut by 6 bases, the J end by 2 bases, with 15 bases between. The CDR3 consists of 15 residues. In DNA form, the CDR3 reads TGTGCCAGCAGCTATAAGGGGTCCTACACAGATACGCAGTATTTT. Translated, it gives CASSYKGSYTDTQYF.

The chain has TRBV9 and TRBJ1-1, with D perhaps matching TRBD1 (5 bases). The CDR3 length is 12 residues. The V gene's germline CDR1 is SGDLS and CDR2 YYNGEE. The V gene lost 7 bases and the J gene lost 5 bases, with 12 bases spanning the gap. The CDR3 here is CASGRDGTEAFF. The CDR3 DNA is TGTGCCAGCGGAAGGGACGGTACTGAAGCTTTCTTT.